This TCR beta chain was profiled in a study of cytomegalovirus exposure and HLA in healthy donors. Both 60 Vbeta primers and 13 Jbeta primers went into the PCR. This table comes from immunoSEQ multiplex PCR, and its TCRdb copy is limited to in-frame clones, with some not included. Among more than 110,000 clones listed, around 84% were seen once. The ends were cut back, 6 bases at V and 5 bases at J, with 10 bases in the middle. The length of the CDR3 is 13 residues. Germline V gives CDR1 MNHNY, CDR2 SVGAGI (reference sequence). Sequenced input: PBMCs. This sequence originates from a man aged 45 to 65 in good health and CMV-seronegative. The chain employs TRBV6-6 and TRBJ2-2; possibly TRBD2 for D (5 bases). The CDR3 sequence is CASSPTRTGELFF. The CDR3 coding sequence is TGTGCCAGCAGCCCAACTAGGACCGGGGAGCTGTTTTTT.